What follows describes a single T cell receptor (beta chain). The antigen remains unidentified. This entry comes from a study of cytomegalovirus exposure and HLA in healthy donors. Overall study results and limits: The CMV antigen specificity of a few CMV-associated chains was confirmed through in vitro analysis.

The donors (healthy individuals) were bone marrow donors. PCR was performed using 60 Vbeta and 13 Jbeta primers. The repertoire was sequenced with immunoSEQ multiplex PCR; TCRdb's copy has only in-frame clones and lacks some. The sample records 90,000 to 100,000 clones, more than 70% being singletons. The sequencing input was PBMCs. This receptor was identified in a woman aged 55-75 years in good health and CMV-seropositive.

The CDR3 coding sequence is TGTGCCTGGGCCCTGACAGCATATGGCTACACCTTC. This translates into CAWALTAYGYTF. The chain links TRBV30 to TRBJ1-2; D possibly corresponds to TRBD1 (5 bases). Germline V gene sequence: CDR1 GTSNPN, CDR2 SVGIG (reference sequence). Trimming took 5 bases from V and 5 from J, leaving 12 bases between them. The CDR3 is made up of 12 amino acids.